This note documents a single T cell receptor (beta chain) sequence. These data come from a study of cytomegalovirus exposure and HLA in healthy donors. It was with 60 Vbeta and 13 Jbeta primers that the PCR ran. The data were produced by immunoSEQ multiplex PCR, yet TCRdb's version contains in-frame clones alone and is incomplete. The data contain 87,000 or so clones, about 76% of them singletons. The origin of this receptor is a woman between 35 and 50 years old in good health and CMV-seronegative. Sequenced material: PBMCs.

CDR3 sequence: CASSEQGRGNQPQHF. The CDR3, as DNA: TGTGCCAGCAGTGAACAGGGCCGCGGCAATCAGCCCCAGCATTTT. This chain links TRBV6-1 with TRBJ1-5; D may be TRBD1 (5 bases). Germline CDR1 reads MNHNS; CDR2 reads SASEGT. The ends were cut back, 2 bases at V and 2 bases at J, with 10 bases in the middle. The CDR3 is 15 amino acids.